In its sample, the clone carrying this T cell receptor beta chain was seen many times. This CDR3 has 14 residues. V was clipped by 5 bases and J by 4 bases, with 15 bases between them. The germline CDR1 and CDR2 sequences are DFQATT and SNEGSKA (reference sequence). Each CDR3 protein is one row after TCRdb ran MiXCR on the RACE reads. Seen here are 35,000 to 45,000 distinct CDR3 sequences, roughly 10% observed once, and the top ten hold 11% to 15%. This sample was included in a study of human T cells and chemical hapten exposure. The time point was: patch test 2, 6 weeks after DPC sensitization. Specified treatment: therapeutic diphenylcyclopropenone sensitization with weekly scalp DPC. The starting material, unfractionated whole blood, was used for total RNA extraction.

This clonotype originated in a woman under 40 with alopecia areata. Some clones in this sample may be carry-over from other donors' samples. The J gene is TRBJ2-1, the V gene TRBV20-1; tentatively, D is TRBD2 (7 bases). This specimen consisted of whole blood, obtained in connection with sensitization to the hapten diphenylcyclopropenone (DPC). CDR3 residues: CSAASGTPYNEQFF. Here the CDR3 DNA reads TGCAGTGCTGCGAGCGGGACACCATACAATGAGCAGTTCTTC.